This is a list of T cell receptor beta chains from one sample in a study of shared clonotypes between healthy human individuals. The method was immunoSEQ multiplex PCR; TCRdb's version includes in-frame clones alone and lacks a portion of them. The repertoire consists of 330,000 or so clones, with around 67% occurring once and the leading ten covering around 9.3%. Sequenced sample: memory CD4+ T cells sorted from blood. The receptors shown here come from a man aged 25 to 40 in good health. Each CDR3 is given with its conserved first and last residue. The listing skips clone size in some rows; elsewhere it reads once, few, many or a size class.

v_gene: TRBV28; abundance: once; CDR3aa: CASRGVSNIQYF
v_gene: TRBV2; abundance: NA; CDR3aa: CASSEGHYGYTF
v_gene: TRBV6-5; abundance: NA; CDR3aa: CASSYSRTREQYF
v_gene: TRBV27; abundance: NA; CDR3aa: CASRDTGGGYGYTF
v_gene: TRBV27; abundance: NA; CDR3aa: CASSLVGTDTQYF
v_gene: TRBV28; abundance: NA; CDR3aa: CASSLVAQGNTEAFF
v_gene: TRBV6-6; abundance: few; CDR3aa: CASSSRDLSAQHF
v_gene: TRBV19; abundance: NA; CDR3aa: CASSSLSGELFF
v_gene: TRBV27; abundance: NA; CDR3aa: CASSLNRGSGYTF
v_gene: TRBV30; abundance: many; CDR3aa: CAWSVQAVLNEKLFF
v_gene: TRBV6-1; abundance: once; CDR3aa: CASRGRGWNEQFF
v_gene: TRBV28; abundance: NA; CDR3aa: CASSSRARGHIQYF
v_gene: TRBV18; abundance: NA; CDR3aa: CASSGAGTGGYEQYF
v_gene: TRBV4-3; abundance: once; CDR3aa: CASSHRTSGTTYNEQFF
v_gene: TRBV18; abundance: NA; CDR3aa: CASSPIPPPSTDTQYF
v_gene: TRBV6-1; abundance: NA; CDR3aa: CASSDAHTVNQPQHF
v_gene: TRBV25-1; abundance: NA; CDR3aa: CASSPQFNTDTQYF
v_gene: TRBV19; abundance: NA; CDR3aa: CASSIGELREKLFF
v_gene: TRBV5-1; abundance: NA; CDR3aa: CASSLAPGTEAFF